The 22 T cell receptor beta chains listed next were all sequenced from one sample in a study of early T cells in non-severe SARS-CoV-2 infection. TCRdb independently ran MiXCR on the 5' RACE reads; one entry per CDR3 protein. Of under 50,000 distinct CDR3 sequences listed, roughly 4.5% are singletons. The sequenced sample was whole blood. The receptors shown here come from an adult who was a healthcare worker with PCR-confirmed SARS-CoV-2 infection or an uninfected control (not recorded which).

The chain joins TRBV14 to TRBJ1-2; D call uncertain. Trimming left V 3 bases short and J 4 bases short, with 9 bases between. CDR3 length equals 13 residues. CDR1 is SGHDN and CDR2 is FVKESK in the germline V gene. Here the CDR3 DNA reads TGTGCCAGCAGCCAGCAACTGCTCTATGGCTACACCTTC. This encodes CASSQQLLYGYTF.

This clonotype occurred many times. The CDR3 is CASSHGGGGEVQFF. CDR3 sequence (DNA): TGCGCCAGCAGCCATGGAGGAGGGGGCGAGGTACAGTTCTTC. V is TRBV4-3 and J is TRBJ2-1; a weak D match, TRBD1 (7 bases). Trimming took off 3 bases at V and 13 bases at J, with 19 bases between the two ends. In germline, CDR1 is LGHNA, CDR2 YSLEER. The CDR3 extends over 14 amino acids.

This clonotype was observed many times. The V and J genes are TRBV12-3 or TRBV12-4 and TRBJ2-7; D may be TRBD1 (5 bases). This CDR3 is built from 13 residues. Trimming cost V 4 bases and J 4 bases, with 11 bases left between them. The CDR3 DNA sequence: TGTGCCAGCAGTTCTGGACAACTTTACGAGCAGTACTTC. It codes for CASSSGQLYEQYF.

Notes on this clonotype: One base away lies a much larger clone, so this may be a sequencing read error. The rearrangement joins TRBV29-1 to TRBJ1-5, with unresolved D. Germline V gene data show CDR1 as SQVTM and CDR2 as ANQGSEA. Trimming took off 4 bases at V and 5 bases at J, with 12 bases between the two ends. The length of the CDR3 is 13 residues. The CDR3 sequence is CSVVRSSDQPQHF. CDR3 in DNA: TGCAGCGTTGTCAGGAGCTCGGATCAGCCCCAGCATTTT.

The J gene is TRBJ2-7, the V gene TRBV10-3, with 10 bases matching TRBD2. CDR1 and CDR2 (germline): ENHRY, SYGVKD. This CDR3 is 15 amino acids long. The trim removed 3 bases at V and 7 bases at J, leaving 9 bases unmatched. DNA for the CDR3: TGTGCCATCAGTGACCCAACTAGCGGGGTTTCTGAGCAGTACTTC. This sequence encodes CAISDPTSGVSEQYF.

This clonotype was seen at least ten times. This chain joins TRBV5-1 and TRBJ2-3; D is unclear. This CDR3 comprises 15 residues. V dropped 4 bases and J dropped 0 bases, with 12 bases sitting between them. The germline gives CDR1 SGHRS, CDR2 YFSETQ. The CDR3 protein is CASSVTIRSTDTQYF. CDR3 nucleotide sequence: TGCGCCAGCAGCGTAACCATTAGAAGCACAGATACGCAGTATTTT. Full variable domain (remainder filled in from reference TRBV5-1 and TRBJ2-3): KAGVTQTPRYLIKTRGQQVTLSCSPISGHRSVSWYQQTPGQGLQFLFEYFSETQRNKGNFPGRFSGRQFSNSRSEMNVSTLELGDSALYLCASSVTIRSTDTQYFGPGTRLTVL.

This clonotype was seen ten or more times. The chain recombines TRBV7-6 with TRBJ2-1, with D unresolved. Looked up from germline, CDR1 is SGHVS and CDR2 is FNYEAQ. Trimming shortened V by 3 bases and J by 8 bases, and 11 bases separated the two germline ends. The CDR3 sequence is 13 residues long. CDR3 DNA: TGTGCCAGCAGCTTTACTATCAACGATGAGCAGTTCTTC. Protein sequence: CASSFTINDEQFF.

The sample holds many counts of this clonotype. The chain combines TRBV10-3 with TRBJ2-7; D call uncertain. The CDR3 contains 12 residues. Germline V gene data show CDR1 as ENHRY and CDR2 as SYGVKD. Trimming removed 2 bases from V and 6 bases from J, with 8 bases in between. The CDR3 loop reads CAISEPNGEQYF. CDR3 nucleotide sequence: TGTGCCATCAGTGAGCCGAACGGCGAGCAGTACTTC.

The genes are TRBV20-1 and TRBJ2-7; unclear D gene. The CDR3 sequence is 12 residues long. Germline V CDR1 and CDR2: DFQATT, SNEGSKA (reference sequence). V gave up 4 bases and J gave up 4 bases, with 11 bases separating them. CDR3 region: CSATEIAYEQYF. The CDR3 DNA reads TGCAGTGCTACCGAGATTGCATACGAGCAGTACTTC.

This clonotype was seen only a few times. This chain links TRBV2 with TRBJ1-1; maybe TRBD1 (5 bases). Germline V gene sequence: CDR1 SNHLY, CDR2 FYNNEI. Trimming cost V 8 bases and J 1 base, with 8 bases left between them. The CDR3 runs to 12 residues. The CDR3 loop reads CASLGENTEAFF. CDR3 nucleotide sequence: TGTGCCAGCTTAGGGGAGAACACTGAAGCTTTCTTT.

The sample holds a few counts of this clonotype. The chain uses TRBV11-2 and TRBJ2-3, with D possibly TRBD2 on 5 matching bases. Germline CDR1 and CDR2: SGHAT and FQNNGV. Between the trimmed V and J ends, which lost 4 bases and 3 bases, there was a span of 17 bases. CDR3 length equals 16 residues. The CDR3 nucleotides are TGTGCCAGCAGCTCTCCCTGGCGGAGGTTAACAGATACGCAGTATTTT. Residues: CASSSPWRRLTDTQYF.

This clonotype was detected many times. The genes are TRBV7-9 and TRBJ2-7; D is uncertain. CDR3 length: 14 residues. V lost 1 base to trimming and J lost 2 bases, with 9 bases between them. CDR1 SEHNR and CDR2 FQNEAQ come from the germline V gene (reference sequence). The CDR3 sequence is CASSLVEVTYEQYF. CDR3 DNA sequence: TGTGCCAGCAGCTTAGTCGAGGTTACCTACGAGCAGTACTTC.

This clonotype was seen repeatedly, ten times or more. The chain carries TRBV18 and TRBJ2-1, with D perhaps given as TRBD1 or TRBD2 (5 bases each). Germline V lookup: CDR1 KGHSH, CDR2 LQKENI. This CDR3 is 14 amino acids long. Trimming pared 6 bases from V and 6 bases from J, leaving 15 bases between. CDR3 loop: CASSSGTNTNEQFF. Here the CDR3 DNA reads TGTGCCAGCTCGTCAGGGACGAACACCAATGAGCAGTTCTTC.

J is TRBJ1-5 and V is TRBV19; no firm D call. Germline V lookup: CDR1 LNHDA, CDR2 SQIVND (reference sequence). V gave up 10 bases and J gave up 3 bases, with 13 bases separating them. This CDR3 has 13 amino acids. The CDR3 spells CAIAREDNQPQHF. The CDR3 DNA sequence: TGTGCCATTGCGAGGGAGGACAATCAGCCCCAGCATTTT.

This clonotype was recorded at least ten times. The V and J genes are TRBV18 and TRBJ2-3, with D unresolved. Germline CDR1 and CDR2: KGHSH and LQKENI. CDR3 size: 13 residues. The V and J ends lost 4 bases and 3 bases respectively, with 8 bases between them. The CDR3 DNA reads TGTGCCAGCTCACAAACAAGTACAGATACGCAGTATTTT. Amino acids: CASSQTSTDTQYF.

Many counts were recorded for this clonotype. The chain has TRBV7-2 and TRBJ2-2, with 15 bases matching TRBD2. The CDR3 sequence is 17 residues long. V lost 1 base, J lost 5 bases, and 2 bases stayed unmatched. Per germline, CDR1 SGHTA and CDR2 FQGNSA. Written as DNA, the CDR3 is TGTGCCAGCAGCTTAGTCGGACTAGCGGGAGGGACCGGGGAGCTGTTTTTT. Amino acids: CASSLVGLAGGTGELFF.

To note about this clonotype: This may come from a read error, since a much larger clone is one base off. J is TRBJ2-2 and V is TRBV12-3 or TRBV12-4; D unresolved. This CDR3 contains 16 residues. CDR3 nucleotides: TGTGGCAGCAGTTTGCAGACCCCCGCGAACACCGGGGAGCTGTTTTTT. Its translation: CGSSLQTPANTGELFF.

J is TRBJ2-3 and V is TRBV20-1, with a weak D call TRBD2 (5 bases). With 0 bases removed from V and 0 bases from J, the gap between germline ends came to 16 bases. Germline V CDR1 and CDR2: DFQATT, SNEGSKA (reference sequence). The CDR3 consists of 17 residues. CDR3 sequence: CSARDPDYLTSTDTQYF. The CDR3 coding sequence is TGCAGTGCTAGAGATCCCGACTACCTAACTAGCACAGATACGCAGTATTTT.

V gene TRBV20-1 combines with J gene TRBJ2-1; D is perhaps TRBD1 (6 bases). Between the trimmed V and J ends, which lost 4 bases and 0 bases, there was a span of 7 bases. CDR1 is DFQATT and CDR2 is SNEGSKA in the germline V gene (reference sequence). The CDR3 length is 13 residues. The CDR3 DNA follows: TGCAGTGCTATGGACAGCTCCTACAATGAGCAGTTCTTC. Translated, it gives CSAMDSSYNEQFF.

Comments on this clonotype: This clone may be a read error of a much larger clone one base away. V is TRBV6-5 and J is TRBJ2-7; 13 bases fit TRBD2. The germline CDR1 and CDR2 sequences are MNHEY and SVGAGI. This CDR3 contains 15 residues. Trimming at V came to 4 bases and at J to 9 bases, leaving 9 bases not matched to a gene. CDR3 in DNA: TGTGCCAGCAGTTTCACACTAGCGGGGGGGCACGTGCAGTACTTC. Its translation: CASSFTLAGGHVQYF.

Ten or more counts support this clonotype. This rearrangement joins TRBV14 to TRBJ2-1; 9 bases are shared with TRBD2. The length of the CDR3 is 18 residues. The germline V gene encodes CDR1 SGHDN and CDR2 FVKESK. The ends lost 1 base at V and 2 bases at J; junction bases unmatched: 9. The DNA for the CDR3 is TGTGCCAGCAGCCAAGTACAACGGGCTAGCGGGGCCTACAATGAGCAGTTCTTC. Translating gives CASSQVQRASGAYNEQFF.

This clonotype has at least ten counts. The chain uses TRBV11-2 and TRBJ2-1; D is ambiguous. Germline V CDR1 and CDR2: SGHAT, FQNNGV. V lost 1 base and J 9 bases, leaving 7 bases between the germline ends. The CDR3 loop spans 12 amino acids. CDR3 nucleotide sequence: TGTGCCAGCAGCTTAGGAGAAGTTGAGCAGTTCTTC. Protein: CASSLGEVEQFF.